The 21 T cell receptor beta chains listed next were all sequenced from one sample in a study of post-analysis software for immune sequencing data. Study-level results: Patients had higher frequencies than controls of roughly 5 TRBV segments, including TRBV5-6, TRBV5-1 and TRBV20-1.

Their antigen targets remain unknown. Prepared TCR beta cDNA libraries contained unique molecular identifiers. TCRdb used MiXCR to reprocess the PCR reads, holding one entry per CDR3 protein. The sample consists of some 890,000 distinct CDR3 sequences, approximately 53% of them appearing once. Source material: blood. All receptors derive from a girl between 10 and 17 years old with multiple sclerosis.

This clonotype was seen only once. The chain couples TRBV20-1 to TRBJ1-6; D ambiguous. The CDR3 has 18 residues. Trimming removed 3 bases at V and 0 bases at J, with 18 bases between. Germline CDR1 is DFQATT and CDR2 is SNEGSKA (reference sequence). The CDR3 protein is CSASVSLTAGSYNSPLHF. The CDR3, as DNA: TGCAGTGCTAGTGTGTCTTTAACGGCCGGCTCCTATAATTCACCCCTCCACTTT.

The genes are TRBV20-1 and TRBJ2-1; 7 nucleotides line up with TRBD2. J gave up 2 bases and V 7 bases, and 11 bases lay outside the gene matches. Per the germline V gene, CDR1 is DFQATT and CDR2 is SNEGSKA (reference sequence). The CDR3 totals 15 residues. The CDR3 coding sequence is TGCAGTGGGCGGGGGACCCCCGGGGCCTACAATGAGCAGTTCTTC. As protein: CSGRGTPGAYNEQFF.

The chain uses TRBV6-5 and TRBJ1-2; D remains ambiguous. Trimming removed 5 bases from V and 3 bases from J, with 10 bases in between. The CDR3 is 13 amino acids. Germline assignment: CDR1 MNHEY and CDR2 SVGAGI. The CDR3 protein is CASSRTDDYGYTF. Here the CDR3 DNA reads TGTGCCAGCAGTCGGACCGATGACTATGGCTACACCTTC.

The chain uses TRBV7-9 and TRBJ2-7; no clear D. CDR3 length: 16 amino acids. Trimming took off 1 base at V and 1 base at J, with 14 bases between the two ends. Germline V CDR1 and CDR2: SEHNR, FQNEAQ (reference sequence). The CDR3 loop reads CASSLGGQTPSYEQYF. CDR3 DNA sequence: TGTGCCAGCAGCTTAGGGGGTCAGACCCCGTCCTACGAGCAGTACTTC.

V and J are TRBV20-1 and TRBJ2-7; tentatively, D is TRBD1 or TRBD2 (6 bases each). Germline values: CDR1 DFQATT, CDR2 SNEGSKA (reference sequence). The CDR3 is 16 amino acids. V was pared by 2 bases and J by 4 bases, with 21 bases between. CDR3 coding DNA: TGCAGTGCTAGATCACCATTAGGGGGAGGAACTTACGAGCAGTACTTC. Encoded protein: CSARSPLGGGTYEQYF.

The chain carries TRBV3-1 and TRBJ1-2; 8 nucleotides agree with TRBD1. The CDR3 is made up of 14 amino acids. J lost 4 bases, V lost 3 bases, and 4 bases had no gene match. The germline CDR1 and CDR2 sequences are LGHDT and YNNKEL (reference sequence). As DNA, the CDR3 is TGTGCCAGCAGCCAGGATACAGGGGGCTATGGCTACACCTTC. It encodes CASSQDTGGYGYTF.

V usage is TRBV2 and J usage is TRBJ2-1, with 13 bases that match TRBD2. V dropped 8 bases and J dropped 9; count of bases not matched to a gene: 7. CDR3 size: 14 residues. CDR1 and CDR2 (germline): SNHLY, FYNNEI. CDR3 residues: CASWPGLAGTEQFF. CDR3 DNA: TGTGCCAGCTGGCCGGGACTAGCGGGGACTGAGCAGTTCTTC.

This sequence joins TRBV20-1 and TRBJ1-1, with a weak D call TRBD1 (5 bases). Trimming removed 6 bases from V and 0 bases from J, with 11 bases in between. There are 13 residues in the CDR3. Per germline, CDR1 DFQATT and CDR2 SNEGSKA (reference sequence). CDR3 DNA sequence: TGCAGTGCCGAACGGACATTGAACACTGAAGCTTTCTTT. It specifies CSAERTLNTEAFF.

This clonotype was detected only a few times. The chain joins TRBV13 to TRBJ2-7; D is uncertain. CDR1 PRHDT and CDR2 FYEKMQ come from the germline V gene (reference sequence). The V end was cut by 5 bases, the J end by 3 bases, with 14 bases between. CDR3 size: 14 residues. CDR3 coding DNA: TGTGCCAGCAGCAAAGCCCTGGGCGGCTACGAGCAGTACTTC. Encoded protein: CASSKALGGYEQYF.

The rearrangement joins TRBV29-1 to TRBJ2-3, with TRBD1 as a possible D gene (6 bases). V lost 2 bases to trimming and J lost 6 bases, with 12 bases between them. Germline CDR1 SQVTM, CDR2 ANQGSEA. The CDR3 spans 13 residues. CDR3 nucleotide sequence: TGCAGCGTTGAATGGGGGCTCTCGGATACGCAGTATTTT. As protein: CSVEWGLSDTQYF.

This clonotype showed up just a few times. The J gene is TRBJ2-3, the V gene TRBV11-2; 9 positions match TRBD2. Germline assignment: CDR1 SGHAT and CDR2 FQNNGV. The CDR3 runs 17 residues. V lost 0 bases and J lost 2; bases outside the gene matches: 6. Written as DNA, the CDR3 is TGTGCCAGCAGCTTAGATATAGCGGGAGTTTTCACAGATACGCAGTATTTT. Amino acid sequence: CASSLDIAGVFTDTQYF. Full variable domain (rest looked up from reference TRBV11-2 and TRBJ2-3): EAGVAQSPRYKIIEKRQSVAFWCNPISGHATLYWYQQILGQGPKLLIQFQNNGVVDDSQLPKDRFSAERLKGVDSTLKIQPAKLEDSAVYLCASSLDIAGVFTDTQYFGPGTRLTVL.

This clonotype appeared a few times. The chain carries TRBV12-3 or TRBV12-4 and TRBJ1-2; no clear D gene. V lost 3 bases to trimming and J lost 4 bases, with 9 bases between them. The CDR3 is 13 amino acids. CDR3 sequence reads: CASSFQSSYGYTF. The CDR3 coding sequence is TGTGCCAGCAGTTTTCAGTCCAGCTATGGCTACACCTTC.

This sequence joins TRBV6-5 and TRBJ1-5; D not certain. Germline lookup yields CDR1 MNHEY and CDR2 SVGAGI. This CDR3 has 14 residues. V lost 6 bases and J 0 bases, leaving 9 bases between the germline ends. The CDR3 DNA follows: TGTGCCAGCAGAGGAACTTATAGCAATCAGCCCCAGCATTTT. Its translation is CASRGTYSNQPQHF.

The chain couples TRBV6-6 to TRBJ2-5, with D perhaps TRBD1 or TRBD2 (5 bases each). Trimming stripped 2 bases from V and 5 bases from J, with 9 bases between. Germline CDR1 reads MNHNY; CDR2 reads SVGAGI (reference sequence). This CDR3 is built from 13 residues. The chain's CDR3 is CASSYLGTETQYF. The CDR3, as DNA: TGTGCCAGCAGTTACCTAGGGACGGAGACCCAGTACTTC.

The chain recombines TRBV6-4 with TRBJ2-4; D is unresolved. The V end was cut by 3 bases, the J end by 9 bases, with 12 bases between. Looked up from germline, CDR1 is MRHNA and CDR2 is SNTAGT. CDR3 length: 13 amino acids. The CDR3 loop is CASSEDPTGIQYF. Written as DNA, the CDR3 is TGTGCCAGCAGTGAGGACCCGACCGGCATTCAGTACTTC.

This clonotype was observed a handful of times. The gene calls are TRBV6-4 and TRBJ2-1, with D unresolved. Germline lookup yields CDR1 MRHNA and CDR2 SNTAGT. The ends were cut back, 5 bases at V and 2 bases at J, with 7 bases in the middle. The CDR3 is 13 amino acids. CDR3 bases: TGTGCCAGCAGTCCAATACCCTACAATGAGCAGTTCTTC. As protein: CASSPIPYNEQFF.

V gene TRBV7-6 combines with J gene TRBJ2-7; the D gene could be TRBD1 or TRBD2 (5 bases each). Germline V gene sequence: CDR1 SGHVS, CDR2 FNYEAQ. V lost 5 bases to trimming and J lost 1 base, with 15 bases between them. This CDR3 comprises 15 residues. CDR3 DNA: TGTGCCAGCAGCATCGGGGCAGGCACATCCTACGAGCAGTACTTC. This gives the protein CASSIGAGTSYEQYF.

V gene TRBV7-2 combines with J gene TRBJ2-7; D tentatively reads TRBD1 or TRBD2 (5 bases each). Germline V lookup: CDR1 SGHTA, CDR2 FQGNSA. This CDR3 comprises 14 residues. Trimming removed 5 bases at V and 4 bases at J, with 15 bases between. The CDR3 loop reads CASSPGTGKYEQYF. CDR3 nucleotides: TGTGCCAGCAGCCCCGGGACGGGAAAGTACGAGCAGTACTTC.

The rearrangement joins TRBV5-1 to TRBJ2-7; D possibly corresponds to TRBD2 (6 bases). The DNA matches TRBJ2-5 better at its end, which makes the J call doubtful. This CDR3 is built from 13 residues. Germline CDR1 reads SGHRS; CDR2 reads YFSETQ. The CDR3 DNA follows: TGCGCCAGCAGCTTTCGGGACTCAGAGACCCAGTACTTC. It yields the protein CASSFRDSETQYF.

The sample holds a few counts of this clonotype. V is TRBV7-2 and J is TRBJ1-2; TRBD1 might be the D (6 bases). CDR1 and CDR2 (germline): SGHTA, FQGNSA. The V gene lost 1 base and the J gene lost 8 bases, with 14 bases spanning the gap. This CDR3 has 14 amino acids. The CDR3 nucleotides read TGTGCCAGCAGCTTAGTTGCGGCAGGGGTCGGCTACACCTTC. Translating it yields CASSLVAAGVGYTF.

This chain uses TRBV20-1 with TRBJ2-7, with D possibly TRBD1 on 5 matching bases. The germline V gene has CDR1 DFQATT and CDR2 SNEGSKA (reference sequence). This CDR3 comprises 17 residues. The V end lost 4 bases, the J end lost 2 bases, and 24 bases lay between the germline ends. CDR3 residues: CSANGVVWGGPAYEQYF. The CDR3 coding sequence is TGCAGTGCTAACGGAGTTGTATGGGGCGGACCCGCCTACGAGCAGTACTTC.